These T cell receptor beta chains were read from a single sample in a study of identical twins. TCRdb recomputed calls from the 5' RACE reads with MiXCR, one row per CDR3 protein. The data contain around 240,000 distinct CDR3 sequences, approximately 7% of them seen just once; the ten biggest clones take up approximately 3.6%. Separately, the same data were catalogued under a study of yellow fever vaccine responses in identical twins.

Sequencing was performed on memory (CD45RO+) T cells sorted from blood. These receptors all come from a woman younger than 30 in good health. Both conserved end residues are part of each CDR3. D genes are given only for firm matches. Clone size appears in some rows only: once, few, many, or a class for an expanded clone.

TRBD2	NA	TRBV20-1	TRBJ2-7	CSAREEAGVSHEQYF	TGCAGTGCTAGAGAGGAGGCGGGAGTCTCCCACGAGCAGTACTTC
TRBD1	many	TRBV11-1	TRBJ1-6	CASSLGDRGRSSYNSPLHF	TGTGCCAGCAGCTTAGGAGACAGGGGCAGGAGCTCCTATAATTCACCCCTCCACTTT
TRBD1	NA	TRBV29-1	TRBJ1-4	CSVDRGGEKLFF	TGCAGCGTGGACAGGGGTGGCGAAAAACTGTTTTTT
TRBD1	NA	TRBV7-9	TRBJ1-1	CASSPARGQTEAFF	TGTGCCAGCAGCCCAGCGAGGGGGCAAACTGAAGCTTTCTTT
NA	NA	TRBV12-3/TRBV12-4	TRBJ1-5	CASSLALDNQPQHF	TGTGCCAGCAGTTTAGCGCTGGACAATCAGCCCCAGCATTTT
TRBD1	NA	TRBV7-8	TRBJ1-6	CASSPTGAQGTNSPLHF	TGTGCCAGCAGCCCGACGGGGGCACAGGGGACTAATTCACCCCTCCACTTT
NA	few	TRBV20-1	TRBJ2-7	CCAREVGSGLPYEQYF	TGCTGTGCTAGAGAGGTTGGTAGCGGATTACCCTACGAGCAGTACTTC
TRBD1	many	TRBV5-1	TRBJ2-5	CASKGAPQETQYF	TGCGCCAGCAAGGGGGCCCCTCAAGAGACCCAGTACTTC
NA	few	TRBV24-1	TRBJ2-2	CATMGRVSAGELFF	TGTGCCACCATGGGCCGCGTCTCTGCCGGGGAGCTGTTTTTT
NA	few	TRBV4-2	TRBJ1-2	CASSQQQEITNYGYTF	TGTGCCAGCAGCCAACAACAGGAAATCACTAACTATGGCTACACCTTC
TRBD2	many	TRBV7-3	TRBJ2-3	CASSLTGGLAGSQYF	TGTGCCAGCAGCTTAACGGGCGGACTAGCGGGGTCCCAGTATTTT
NA	many	TRBV5-1	TRBJ2-1	CASSFSRGVNNEQFF	TGCGCCAGCAGCTTTTCGAGAGGGGTCAACAATGAGCAGTTCTTC
NA	many	TRBV29-1	TRBJ1-2	CSGWRDGYGYTF	TGCAGCGGCTGGAGGGATGGCTATGGCTACACCTTC
NA	few	TRBV5-1	TRBJ2-3	CASSLEARTPSTDTQYF	TGCGCCAGCAGCTTGGAGGCCCGAACCCCTAGCACAGATACGCAGTATTTT
NA	many	TRBV5-1	TRBJ1-6	CASSLMDSFNSPLHF	TGCGCCAGCAGCCTGATGGACAGTTTTAATTCACCCCTCCACTTT
TRBD2	many	TRBV5-1	TRBJ2-3	CASSSGLAGTTDTQYF	TGCGCCAGCAGCTCCGGACTAGCGGGGACCACAGATACGCAGTATTTT
TRBD2	many	TRBV28	TRBJ2-3	CASSWGAGKGLAGEADTQYF	TGTGCCAGCAGTTGGGGGGCAGGAAAGGGACTAGCGGGAGAGGCAGATACGCAGTATTTT
NA	many	TRBV12-3/TRBV12-4	TRBJ1-1	CASSPLRANTEAFF	TGTGCCAGCAGTCCCCTCAGGGCGAACACTGAAGCTTTCTTT
TRBD1	NA	TRBV27	TRBJ2-5	CASSTWDRVIETQYF	TGTGCCAGCAGTACCTGGGACAGGGTGATCGAGACCCAGTACTTC
TRBD1	few	TRBV18	TRBJ2-5	CASSRTQGRKETQYF	TGTGCCAGCTCACGAACACAGGGGCGCAAAGAGACCCAGTACTTC
TRBD2	NA	TRBV27	TRBJ2-7	CASRTSVGHEQYF	TGTGCCAGCCGGACTAGCGTAGGCCACGAGCAGTACTTC
NA	NA	TRBV20-1	TRBJ2-1	CSPRAGGSAYNEQFF	TGCAGTCCTCGAGCTGGGGGGTCAGCCTACAATGAGCAGTTCTTC
NA	few	TRBV20-1	TRBJ2-1	CSAPKIPVSNYNEQFF	TGCAGTGCCCCCAAGATCCCGGTCTCGAACTACAATGAGCAGTTCTTC
NA	few	TRBV15	TRBJ1-5	CATSTQGGINQPQHF	TGTGCCACCAGCACCCAGGGAGGGATCAATCAGCCCCAGCATTTT
NA	NA	TRBV27	TRBJ2-2	CASSLSRAGELFF	TGTGCCAGCAGTTTATCGAGAGCCGGGGAGCTGTTTTTT
NA	many	TRBV20-1	TRBJ2-5	CSARDWKETQYF	TGCAGTGCTAGAGATTGGAAAGAGACCCAGTACTTC
NA	NA	TRBV20-1	TRBJ2-3	CSARDPGGIGKDTQYF	TGCAGTGCTAGAGATCCGGGCGGGATAGGTAAAGATACGCAGTATTTT
NA	few	TRBV6-2/TRBV6-3	TRBJ2-3	CASSYLGAADRSSTDTQYF	TGTGCCAGCAGTTACTTAGGGGCAGCCGACCGCTCTAGCACAGATACGCAGTATTTT
TRBD1	NA	TRBV3-1	TRBJ1-6	CASSPRDRGLGSPLHF	TGTGCCAGCAGCCCCCGGGACAGGGGTCTCGGGTCACCCCTCCACTTT
NA	few	TRBV7-8	TRBJ2-7	CASSPPAGRQYF	TGTGCCAGCAGCCCCCCTGCGGGACGGCAGTACTTC
TRBD1	NA	TRBV29-1	TRBJ1-1	CSVGPDRMGTEAFF	TGCAGCGTTGGGCCGGACAGGATGGGGACTGAAGCTTTCTTT
NA	NA	TRBV5-1	TRBJ2-2	CASSSQGPENTGELFF	TGCGCCAGCAGCTCCCAGGGCCCAGAGAACACCGGGGAGCTGTTTTTT
TRBD2	few	TRBV12-3/TRBV12-4	TRBJ2-5	CASSYELAGGEETQYF	TGTGCCAGCAGTTACGAATTAGCGGGAGGAGAAGAGACCCAGTACTTC
TRBD2	NA	TRBV6-1	TRBJ2-1	CASRLLAGGFRGDNEQFF	TGTGCCAGCAGACTACTAGCGGGGGGCTTCCGTGGGGACAATGAGCAGTTCTTC
TRBD2	few	TRBV10-3	TRBJ2-2	CAIRGLAGGTGELFF	TGTGCCATCAGGGGACTAGCGGGGGGCACCGGGGAGCTGTTTTTT
NA	many	TRBV14	TRBJ1-6	CASSHRAGDSPLHF	TGTGCCAGCAGCCATAGGGCAGGGGACTCACCCCTCCACTTT
NA	few	TRBV24-1	TRBJ2-1	CATSDSGPTSYNEQFF	TGTGCCACCAGTGATTCCGGCCCTACCTCGTACAATGAGCAGTTCTTC
NA	many	TRBV25-1	TRBJ2-1	CASSPGQTYNEQFF	TGTGCCAGCAGTCCCGGACAAACCTACAATGAGCAGTTCTTC
NA	NA	TRBV19	TRBJ2-3	CASSPTRGPGTDTQYF	TGTGCCAGTAGTCCTACTCGGGGGCCAGGGACAGATACGCAGTATTTT
TRBD2	NA	TRBV11-2	TRBJ2-3	CASSPKTSGGALDTQYF	TGTGCCAGCAGCCCAAAGACTAGCGGGGGGGCCCTAGATACGCAGTATTTT
NA	many	TRBV12-3/TRBV12-4	TRBJ2-2	CASSSQGSTGELFF	TGTGCCAGCAGTTCCCAGGGTTCCACCGGGGAGCTGTTTTTT
NA	many	TRBV20-1	TRBJ2-3	CSARDYADTQYF	TGCAGTGCTAGAGATTATGCCGATACGCAGTATTTT
TRBD1	many	TRBV28	TRBJ1-2	CASSPGDREYGYTF	TGTGCCAGCAGCCCCGGGGACAGGGAATATGGCTACACCTTC
TRBD2	NA	TRBV6-1	TRBJ2-2	CASQRGTVNTGELFF	TGTGCCAGCCAGCGGGGGACGGTAAACACCGGGGAGCTGTTTTTT
TRBD1	few	TRBV28	TRBJ1-5	CASRRGQGAVDQPQHF	TGTGCCAGCAGGCGGGGACAGGGGGCCGTTGATCAGCCCCAGCATTTT
TRBD2	few	TRBV20-1	TRBJ2-5	CSARDPGLAGRGETQYF	TGCAGTGCTAGAGATCCGGGACTAGCTGGGAGAGGAGAGACCCAGTACTTC
NA	few	TRBV7-7	TRBJ2-3	CASSRAPGTDTQYF	TGTGCCAGCAGCCGCGCCCCAGGCACAGATACGCAGTATTTT
NA	NA	TRBV5-1	TRBJ2-3	CASSVSPTDTQYF	TGCGCCAGCAGCGTTTCACCCACAGATACGCAGTATTTT
TRBD2	few	TRBV24-1	TRBJ2-1	CATSDFPSGRALEQFF	TGTGCCACCAGTGATTTTCCCAGCGGGAGGGCCCTCGAGCAGTTCTTC
TRBD2	many	TRBV12-3/TRBV12-4	TRBJ2-7	CASSFGRYDEQYF	TGTGCCAGCAGTTTCGGGAGGTACGACGAGCAGTACTTC
NA	few	TRBV29-1	TRBJ2-7	CSVGSVPGEQYF	TGCAGCGTGGGTTCGGTCCCAGGGGAGCAGTACTTC
NA	NA	TRBV5-1	TRBJ2-1	CASSPGAGRNEQFF	TGCGCCAGCAGCCCTGGCGCAGGGAGGAATGAGCAGTTCTTC
NA	few	TRBV5-1	TRBJ1-2	CASSYISENYGYTF	TGCGCCAGCAGCTATATCAGCGAGAACTATGGCTACACCTTC
NA	many	TRBV20-1	TRBJ2-3	CSARARGPWADTQYF	TGCAGTGCTAGAGCCCGAGGGCCTTGGGCAGATACGCAGTATTTT
NA	few	TRBV6-1	TRBJ1-2	CASHEGYGYTF	TGTGCCAGCCATGAGGGTTATGGCTACACCTTC
NA	many	TRBV12-3/TRBV12-4	TRBJ1-6	CASSLNRDTTPLHF	TGTGCCAGCAGCCTTAACAGGGATACGACACCCCTCCACTTT
TRBD2	NA	TRBV7-8	TRBJ2-5	CASSSDGRGETQYF	TGTGCCAGCAGCTCCGACGGGAGGGGAGAGACCCAGTACTTC
TRBD1	many	TRBV15	TRBJ1-5	CATSKTDRDNQPQHF	TGTGCCACCAGCAAAACCGACAGGGACAATCAGCCCCAGCATTTT
TRBD2	NA	TRBV7-6	TRBJ2-7	CASSRAGLAGGYEQYF	TGTGCCAGCAGCCGCGCCGGACTAGCGGGAGGCTACGAGCAGTACTTC
TRBD2	NA	TRBV5-1	TRBJ2-2	CASSLWTSGATGELFF	TGCGCCAGCAGCTTGTGGACTAGCGGGGCTACCGGGGAGCTGTTTTTT